These T cell receptor beta chains were read from a single sample in a study of blood T cells in healthy people across ages. Using its own MiXCR run on the 5' RACE reads, TCRdb lists one record per CDR3 protein. The data hold more than 700,000 distinct CDR3 sequences, with less than 70% observed a single time. The sample comprised blood. These TCRs come from a man aged 80 or over in good health. Each CDR3 is given with its conserved first and last residue. Fields, in order: CDR3 length, V gene, CDR3 protein.

CDR3 length: 14; V gene: TRBV9; CDR3 protein: CASSVSGAAYEQYF
CDR3 length: 15; V gene: TRBV20-1; CDR3 protein: CSAPPLAVSYNEQFF
CDR3 length: 15; V gene: TRBV5-1; CDR3 protein: CASSFTAPGNEKLFF
CDR3 length: 15; V gene: TRBV28; CDR3 protein: CASRTGDRGGYEQYF
CDR3 length: 15; V gene: TRBV7-9; CDR3 protein: CASSLLAGVWNEQFF
CDR3 length: 15; V gene: TRBV7-2; CDR3 protein: CASRPDRGGHRYAYF
CDR3 length: 13; V gene: TRBV20-1; CDR3 protein: CSGVREGTDTQYF
CDR3 length: 12; V gene: TRBV12-3/TRBV12-4; CDR3 protein: CASSSLLGRYTF
CDR3 length: 12; V gene: TRBV5-1; CDR3 protein: CASSLQGSEQFF
CDR3 length: 12; V gene: TRBV2; CDR3 protein: CASSGLTETQYF
CDR3 length: 16; V gene: TRBV6-1; CDR3 protein: CASRPGQGVANYGYTF
CDR3 length: 14; V gene: TRBV25-1; CDR3 protein: CASSMGTAPTEQYF
CDR3 length: 17; V gene: TRBV5-1; CDR3 protein: CASSLPIAGNPADTQYF
CDR3 length: 14; V gene: TRBV12-3/TRBV12-4; CDR3 protein: CASSSALSNQPQHF
CDR3 length: 15; V gene: TRBV5-1; CDR3 protein: CASSPNPGSYNEQFF
CDR3 length: 15; V gene: TRBV5-5; CDR3 protein: CASSLVVATYNEQFF
CDR3 length: 15; V gene: TRBV6-6; CDR3 protein: CASSYLLPGARYAYF
CDR3 length: 19; V gene: TRBV6-2/TRBV6-3; CDR3 protein: CASSYLLKAGTGHNQPQHF
CDR3 length: 12; V gene: TRBV2; CDR3 protein: CATKLRDYEQYF
CDR3 length: 16; V gene: TRBV24-1; CDR3 protein: CATSDLRGSGANVLTF
CDR3 length: 16; V gene: TRBV27; CDR3 protein: CASSRQGLPATDTQYF
CDR3 length: 14; V gene: TRBV27; CDR3 protein: CASSLFGGRETQYF
CDR3 length: 15; V gene: TRBV7-2; CDR3 protein: CASSLVVAGGQYAYF
CDR3 length: 12; V gene: TRBV5-1; CDR3 protein: CASSLARETQYF